The entry below gives a single TCR beta chain sequence along with its context. Its cognate antigen has yet to be identified. Base qualities were left out, and no much larger clone turns up one base away. The instrument was an Illumina HiSeq 1500. TCRdb redid the processing of the public reads, applying fastp at Q25 and MiXCR, and retained in-frame beta chains. Identical CDR3 protein sequences are pooled into one entry, listed with their most common genes and DNA. Here the sample has about 900,000 distinct CDR3 sequences; around 29% occur a single time. The ten largest account for over 11% of the sample. The record originates from a study of T cell repertoires in cytomegalovirus infection (dated by TCRdb to about 2019). Background on the whole study: Alongside well-studied HLA-B-restricted epitopes, the peptide stimulations were aimed at recently identified HLA-C-restricted CMV epitopes, whose presentation resists viral immunomodulation. The HLA type of each donor mattered for the analysis, because public TCR beta signatures pointed to carriage of CMV infection along with the matching HLA type.

Beyond this particular receptor, the publication reports: In both this cohort and an independent roughly 350-donor cohort, the cumulative frequency of public TCR beta family members distinguished carriers of CMV infection plus the relevant HLA type. In the ex vivo response, HLA-C-restricted CMV-specific TCR beta clonotypes were dominant, and in two of eight donors the single most frequent clonotype came from this HLA-C-restricted group.

The treatment or condition label on this specimen signifies: in vitro stimulation with specific CMV peptide epitopes to enrich CMV-specific T cells. Trimming removed 8 bases from V and 10 bases from J, leaving 15 bases between the germline ends. The CDR3 holds 13 amino acids from the cysteine to the phenylalanine. Only the CDR3 portion is preserved as DNA: 39 bases, with reading frame beginning at the first base. This receptor was taken from a human donor in good health (CMV status not recorded). Some clones in this sample may be carry-over from other donors' samples. The sample consisted of cultured CD8+ T cells from PBMCs, taken from culture after CMV antigen stimulation. Recombination joined TRBV7-1 with TRBJ1-6, with a tentative D gene TRBD1 over 5 matching bases. TRBV7-1 is labeled an ORF, and its function is uncertain. In nucleotide form, the sequence is TGTGCCAGCCAGGAGGAGGGGAGGTCACCCCTCCACTTT. Translated, this gives CASQEEGRSPLHF.